The source of this T cell receptor (beta chain) is a study of T cells in Graves' hyperthyroidism and ophthalmopathy. Findings and caveats of the study: Ophthalmopathy, as predicted by the model, came a median roughly 6.3 months after the prediction. In simple terms, a model built on 13 V-J features told ophthalmopathy apart from stable hyperthyroidism.

A few counts support this clonotype. The antigen remains undetermined. Graves' hyperthyroidism without ophthalmopathy progression within 18 months was termed stable. About 10 ml of fresh peripheral blood supplied the PBMCs. The germline CDR1 and CDR2 sequences are SGHRS and YFSETQ. The V end lost 3 bases, the J end lost 0 bases, and 19 bases lay between the germline ends. The CDR3 is made up of 19 amino acids. TCR beta CDR3 sequences were amplified from RNA transcripts. The TCR CDR3 first-round RT-PCR relied on the HTBI primer set. TCRdb ran MiXCR on the multiplex PCR reads and lists one entry per CDR3 protein. Of around 620,000 distinct CDR3 sequences listed, around 15% are singletons.

The chain couples TRBV5-1 to TRBJ2-6; D assignment may be TRBD1 or TRBD2 (5 bases each). Source material: blood. The clonotype comes from a woman younger than 45 with Graves' hyperthyroidism. The CDR3 nucleotides read TGCGCCAGCAGCTACCAGCCGGGACGACAAGTCTCTGGGGCCAACGTCCTGACTTTC. Encoded protein: CASSYQPGRQVSGANVLTF.